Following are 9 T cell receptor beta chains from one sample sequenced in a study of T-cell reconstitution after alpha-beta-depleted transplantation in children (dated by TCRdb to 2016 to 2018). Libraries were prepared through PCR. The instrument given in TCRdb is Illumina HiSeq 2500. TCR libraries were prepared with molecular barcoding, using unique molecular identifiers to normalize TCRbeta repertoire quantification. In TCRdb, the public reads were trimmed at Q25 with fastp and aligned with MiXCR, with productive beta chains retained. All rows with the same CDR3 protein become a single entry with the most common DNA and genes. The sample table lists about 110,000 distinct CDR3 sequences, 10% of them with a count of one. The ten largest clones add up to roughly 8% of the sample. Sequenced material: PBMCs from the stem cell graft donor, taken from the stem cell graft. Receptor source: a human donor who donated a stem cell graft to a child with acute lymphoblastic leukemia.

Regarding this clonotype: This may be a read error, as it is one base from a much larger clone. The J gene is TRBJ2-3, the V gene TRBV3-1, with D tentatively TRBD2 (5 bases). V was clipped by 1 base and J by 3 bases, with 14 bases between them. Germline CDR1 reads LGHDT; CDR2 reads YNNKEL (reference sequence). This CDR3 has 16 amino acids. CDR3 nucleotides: TGTGCCAGCAGCCAAGCGGAGGTGTGGAAGACAGATACGCAGTATTTT. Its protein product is CASSQAEVWKTDTQYF.

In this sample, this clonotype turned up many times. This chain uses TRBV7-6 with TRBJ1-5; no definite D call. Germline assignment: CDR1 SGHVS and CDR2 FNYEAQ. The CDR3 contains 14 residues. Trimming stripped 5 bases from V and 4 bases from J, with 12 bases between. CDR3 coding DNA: TGTGCCAGCAGCGGTGACAAGCGGAATCAGCCCCAGCATTTT. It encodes CASSGDKRNQPQHF.

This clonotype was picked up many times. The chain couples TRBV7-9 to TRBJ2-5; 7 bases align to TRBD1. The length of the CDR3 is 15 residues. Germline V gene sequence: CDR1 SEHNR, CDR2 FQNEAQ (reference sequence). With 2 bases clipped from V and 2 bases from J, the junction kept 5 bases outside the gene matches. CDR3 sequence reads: CASSLRQGAQETQYF. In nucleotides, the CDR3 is TGTGCCAGCAGCTTACGACAGGGCGCTCAAGAGACCCAGTACTTC.

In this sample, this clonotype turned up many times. CDR3 amino acids: CASSRLDRNYEQYF. In DNA, the CDR3 is TGTGCCAGCAGTCGGCTTGACAGAAACTACGAGCAGTACTTC. The rearrangement joins TRBV6-2 or TRBV6-3 to TRBJ2-7; TRBD1 is a possible D gene (5 bases). The CDR3 is 14 amino acids. Trimming pared 5 bases from V and 3 bases from J, leaving 14 bases between. Germline CDR1 MNHEY, CDR2 SVGEGT.

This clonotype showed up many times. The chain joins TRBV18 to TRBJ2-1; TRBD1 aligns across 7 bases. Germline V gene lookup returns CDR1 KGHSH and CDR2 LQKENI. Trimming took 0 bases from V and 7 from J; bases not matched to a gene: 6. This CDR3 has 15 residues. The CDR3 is CASSPPGQKVNEQFF. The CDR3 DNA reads TGTGCCAGCTCACCACCGGGACAGAAGGTTAATGAGCAGTTCTTC.

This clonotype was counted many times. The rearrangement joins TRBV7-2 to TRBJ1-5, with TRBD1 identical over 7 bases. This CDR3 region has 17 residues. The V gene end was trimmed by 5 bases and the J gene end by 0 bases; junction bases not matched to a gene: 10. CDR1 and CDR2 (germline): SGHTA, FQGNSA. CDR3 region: CASSRDSLRYSNQPQHF. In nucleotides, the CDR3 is TGTGCCAGCAGCAGGGACAGCCTGAGATATAGCAATCAGCCCCAGCATTTT.

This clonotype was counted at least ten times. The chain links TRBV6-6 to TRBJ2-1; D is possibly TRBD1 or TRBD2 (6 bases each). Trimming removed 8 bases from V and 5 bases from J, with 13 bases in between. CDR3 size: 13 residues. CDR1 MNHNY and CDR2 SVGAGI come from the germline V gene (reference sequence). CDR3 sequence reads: CASSLEGDNEQFF. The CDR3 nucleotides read TGTGCCAGCTCTTTGGAGGGGGACAATGAGCAGTTCTTC.

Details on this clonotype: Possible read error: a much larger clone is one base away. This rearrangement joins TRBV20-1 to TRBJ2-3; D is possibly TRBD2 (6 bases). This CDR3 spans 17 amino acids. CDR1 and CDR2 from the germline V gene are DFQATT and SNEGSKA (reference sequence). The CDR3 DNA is TGCTGTGCCAACCTAGGGGACGCCGGGGGTAGCACAGATACGCAGTATTTT. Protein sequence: CCANLGDAGGSTDTQYF.

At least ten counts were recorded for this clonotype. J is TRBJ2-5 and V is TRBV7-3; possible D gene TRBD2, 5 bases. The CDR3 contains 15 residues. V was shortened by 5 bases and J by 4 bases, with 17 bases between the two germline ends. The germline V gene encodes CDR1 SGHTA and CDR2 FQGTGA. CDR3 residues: CASSLRTGPGETQYF. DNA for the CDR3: TGTGCCAGCAGCCTCCGGACTGGACCTGGAGAGACCCAGTACTTC.